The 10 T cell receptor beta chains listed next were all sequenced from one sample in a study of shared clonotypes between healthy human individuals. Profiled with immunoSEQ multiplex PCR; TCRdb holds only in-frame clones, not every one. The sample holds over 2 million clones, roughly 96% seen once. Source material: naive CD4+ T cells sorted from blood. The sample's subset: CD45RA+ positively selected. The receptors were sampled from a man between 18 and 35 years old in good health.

The CDR3 reads CASSSGRTYTF. CDR3 DNA sequence: TGTGCCAGCAGTTCCGGAAGGACGTACACCTTC. The rearrangement uses TRBV6-4 and TRBJ1-2; D unclear. CDR1 and CDR2 from the germline V gene are MRHNA and SNTAGT. Trimming left V 5 bases short and J 11 bases short, with 12 bases between. The CDR3 is made up of 11 amino acids.

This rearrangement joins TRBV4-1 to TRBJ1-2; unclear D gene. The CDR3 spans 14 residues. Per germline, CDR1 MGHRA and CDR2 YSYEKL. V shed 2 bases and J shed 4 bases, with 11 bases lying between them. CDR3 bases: TGCGCCAGCAGCCAACCCGACGGACTCTATGGCTACACCTTC. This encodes CASSQPDGLYGYTF.

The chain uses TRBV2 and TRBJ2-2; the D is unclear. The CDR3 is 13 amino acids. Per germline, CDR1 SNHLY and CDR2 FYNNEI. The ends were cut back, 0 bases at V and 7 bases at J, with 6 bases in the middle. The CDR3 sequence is CASSEASFGELFF. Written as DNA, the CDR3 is TGTGCCAGCAGTGAAGCCAGCTTCGGGGAGCTGTTTTTT.

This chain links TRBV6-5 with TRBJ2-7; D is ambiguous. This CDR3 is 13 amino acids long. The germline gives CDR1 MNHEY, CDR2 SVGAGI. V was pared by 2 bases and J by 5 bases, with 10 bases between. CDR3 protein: CASSYQIAHEQYF. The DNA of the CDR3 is TGTGCCAGCAGTTACCAGATAGCCCACGAGCAGTACTTC.

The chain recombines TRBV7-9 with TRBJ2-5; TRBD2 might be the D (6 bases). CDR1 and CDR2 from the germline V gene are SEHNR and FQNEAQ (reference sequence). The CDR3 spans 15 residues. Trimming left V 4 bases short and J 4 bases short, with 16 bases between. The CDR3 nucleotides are TGTGCCAGCAGCTCCGTCCGGTCTAGCGTAGAGACCCAGTACTTC. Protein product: CASSSVRSSVETQYF.

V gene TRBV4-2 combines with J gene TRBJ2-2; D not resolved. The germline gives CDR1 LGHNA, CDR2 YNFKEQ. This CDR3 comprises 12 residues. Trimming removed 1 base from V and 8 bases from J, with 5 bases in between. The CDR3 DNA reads TGTGCCAGCAGCCAAGTCGGAGGGGAGCTGTTTTTT. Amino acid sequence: CASSQVGGELFF.

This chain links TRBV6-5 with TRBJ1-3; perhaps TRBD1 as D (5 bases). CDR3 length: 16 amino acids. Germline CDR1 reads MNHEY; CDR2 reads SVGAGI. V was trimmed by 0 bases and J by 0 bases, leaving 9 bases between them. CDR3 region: CASSYSGGHSGNTIYF. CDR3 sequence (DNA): TGTGCCAGCAGTTACTCTGGCGGACACTCTGGAAACACCATATATTTT.

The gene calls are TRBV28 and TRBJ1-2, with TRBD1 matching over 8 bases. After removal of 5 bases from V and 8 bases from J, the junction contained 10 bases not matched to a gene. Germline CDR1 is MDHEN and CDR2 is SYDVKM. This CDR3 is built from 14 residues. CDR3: CASSRRQGRMGYTF. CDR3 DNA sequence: TGTGCCAGCAGTCGCCGACAGGGGCGCATGGGCTACACCTTC.

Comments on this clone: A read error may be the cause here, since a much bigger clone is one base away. CDR3 bases: TGTGCCTGGAGTGTGAGATTGGAGGGAGGGCGAAGCGAGGAGCTGTTTTTT. Translation gives CAWSVRLEGGRSEELFF. The chain uses TRBV30 and TRBJ2-2, with 7 bases matching TRBD2. With 0 bases clipped from V and 10 bases from J, the junction kept 17 bases outside the gene matches. The CDR3 runs to 17 residues. Germline CDR1 is GTSNPN and CDR2 is SVGIG (reference sequence).

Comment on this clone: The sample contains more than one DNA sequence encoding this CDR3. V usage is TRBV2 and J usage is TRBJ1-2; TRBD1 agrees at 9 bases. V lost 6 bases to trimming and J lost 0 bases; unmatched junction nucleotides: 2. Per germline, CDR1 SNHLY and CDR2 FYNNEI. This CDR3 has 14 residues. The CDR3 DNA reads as TGTGCCAGCAGGGGACAGGGAACTAACTATGGCTACACCTTC. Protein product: CASRGQGTNYGYTF.